Listed here are 29 T cell receptor beta chains from one sample, sequenced in a study of T cell responses to AZD1222 COVID-19 vaccine. The data were produced by immunoSEQ multiplex PCR, yet TCRdb's version contains in-frame clones alone and is incomplete. The sample lists some 200,000 clones; 93% were seen once. This material consisted of peripheral blood, taken 28 days after the second AZD1222 dose. The receptors stem from an adult who received the AZD1222 COVID-19 vaccine.

V usage is TRBV7-9 and J usage is TRBJ2-7; the D gene could be TRBD1 or TRBD2 (6 bases each). CDR3 length: 14 residues. Germline CDR1 is SEHNR and CDR2 is FQNEAQ (reference sequence). The germline V and J ends were trimmed by 4 bases and 2 bases, with 12 bases remaining between them. The CDR3 region has the DNA TGTGCCAGCAGCTCCGTGGGGGGCGCCTACGAGCAGTACTTC. Residues: CASSSVGGAYEQYF.

The rearrangement links TRBV5-1 to TRBJ2-1; D is uncertain. The CDR3 sequence is 15 residues long. Deletions cut 3 bases from V and 0 bases from J, with 10 bases between. In germline, CDR1 is SGHRS, CDR2 YFSETQ. Here the CDR3 reads CASSWYRDSYNEQFF. CDR3 nucleotides: TGCGCCAGCAGCTGGTACAGAGACTCCTACAATGAGCAGTTCTTC.

This sequence joins TRBV2 and TRBJ1-4; D is possibly TRBD1 (6 bases). The germline CDR1 and CDR2 sequences are SNHLY and FYNNEI. Trimming pared 8 bases from V and 4 bases from J, leaving 23 bases between. CDR3 length equals 17 residues. The CDR3 protein is CASLGRDTLGHNEKLFF. The CDR3 coding sequence is TGTGCCAGCCTTGGCCGGGACACTCTCGGGCATAATGAAAAACTGTTTTTT.

This rearrangement joins TRBV6-6 to TRBJ1-1; D is ambiguous. The CDR3 spans 13 residues. In germline, CDR1 is MNHNY, CDR2 SVGAGI (reference sequence). V was trimmed by 11 bases and J by 2 bases, leaving 15 bases between them. CDR3: CACGVHTNTEAFF. The CDR3 bases are TGTGCCTGCGGCGTACATACTAACACTGAAGCTTTCTTT.

The J gene is TRBJ2-2, the V gene TRBV7-7; 9 bases match TRBD1. V lost 6 bases to trimming and J lost 4 bases; unmatched junction nucleotides: 6. Germline values: CDR1 SSHAT, CDR2 FNYEAQ (reference sequence). CDR3 length: 15 residues. CDR3 coding DNA: TGTGCCAGCAGTCCCGGGACAGGGATCACCGGGGAGCTGTTTTTT. It specifies CASSPGTGITGELFF.

The rearrangement links TRBV19 to TRBJ2-3; TRBD2 might be the D (6 bases). The V gene's germline CDR1 is LNHDA and CDR2 SQIVND (reference sequence). The CDR3 has 17 amino acids. With 0 bases removed from V and 6 bases from J, the gap between germline ends came to 19 bases. The CDR3 loop reads CASSIDLGGQGGDTQYF. The CDR3 nucleotides read TGTGCCAGTAGTATAGATTTGGGCGGGCAGGGAGGCGATACGCAGTATTTT.

The rearrangement links TRBV5-1 to TRBJ2-1; 9 bases agree with TRBD2. CDR3 length: 15 residues. The trim removed 0 bases at V and 7 bases at J, leaving 5 bases unmatched. The germline CDR1 and CDR2 sequences are SGHRS and YFSETQ. DNA for the CDR3: TGCGCCAGCAGCTTGGAAGCGGGGGGACATAATGAGCAGTTCTTC. This encodes CASSLEAGGHNEQFF. The full variable domain, completed using reference TRBV5-1 and TRBJ2-1, is KAGVTQTPRYLIKTRGQQVTLSCSPISGHRSVSWYQQTPGQGLQFLFEYFSETQRNKGNFPGRFSGRQFSNSRSEMNVSTLELGDSALYLCASSLEAGGHNEQFFGPGTRLTVL.

The rearrangement uses TRBV13 and TRBJ1-2; TRBD1 matches at 8 bases. J was trimmed by 7 bases and V by 4 bases; bases with no gene match: 14. This CDR3 has 16 residues. CDR1 PRHDT and CDR2 FYEKMQ come from the germline V gene (reference sequence). The CDR3 DNA follows: TGTGCCAGCAGCTCCCATGAGTGGGGAACAGGGGGTGGCTACACCTTC. Translation gives CASSSHEWGTGGGYTF. Complete variable domain (other parts from reference TRBV13 and TRBJ1-2): AAGVIQSPRHLIKEKRETATLKCYPIPRHDTVYWYQQGPGQDPQFLISFYEKMQSDKGSIPDRFSAQQFSDYHSELNMSSLELGDSALYFCASSSHEWGTGGGYTFGSGTRLTVV.

The chain combines TRBV28 with TRBJ2-1, with 13 bases that match TRBD2. This CDR3 has 16 residues. V lost 6 bases to trimming and J lost 4 bases; unmatched junction nucleotides: 6. CDR1 and CDR2 from the germline V gene are MDHEN and SYDVKM. CDR3 coding DNA: TGTGCCAGCAGGGCCCCGGGACTAGCGGGATACAATGAGCAGTTCTTC. Protein: CASRAPGLAGYNEQFF.

Only one count was recorded for this clone. The genes are TRBV29-1 and TRBJ1-1; perhaps TRBD1 as D (6 bases). With 4 bases removed from V and 1 base from J, the gap between germline ends came to 10 bases. From germline, CDR1 is SQVTM and CDR2 ANQGSEA. The CDR3 has 13 amino acids. This CDR3 is CSVGKGGNTEAFF. The CDR3 nucleotides are TGCAGCGTTGGGAAAGGGGGGAACACTGAAGCTTTCTTT. Filled out from reference TRBV29-1 and TRBJ1-1, the complete variable domain reads SAVISQKPSRDICQRGTSLTIQCQVDSQVTMMFWYRQQPGQSLTLIATANQGSEATYESGFVIDKFPISRPNLTFSTLTVSNMSPEDSSIYLCSVGKGGNTEAFFGQGTRLTVV.

The chain links TRBV6-5 to TRBJ1-5, with 10 bases lining up with TRBD1. Losses at the gene ends were 4 bases for V and 0 bases for J; bases not matched to a gene: 3. The CDR3 is made up of 16 amino acids. Germline CDR1 is MNHEY and CDR2 is SVGAGI. This chain's CDR3 is CASSSRQGASNQPQHF. In DNA form, the CDR3 reads TGTGCCAGCAGTTCACGACAGGGGGCTAGCAATCAGCCCCAGCATTTT.

CDR3 sequence: CAWSVDRARDRPLRYEQYF. The CDR3 coding sequence is TGTGCCTGGAGTGTAGACCGAGCCCGTGACAGGCCTCTCAGATACGAGCAGTACTTC. The chain combines TRBV30 with TRBJ2-7, with D possibly matching TRBD1 (6 bases). Germline V gene sequence: CDR1 GTSNPN, CDR2 SVGIG (reference sequence). The CDR3 spans 19 residues. V was clipped by 0 bases and J by 4 bases, with 28 bases between them.

This clone was recorded only once. The gene calls are TRBV2 and TRBJ1-3; unclear D gene. With 7 bases removed from V and 0 bases from J, the gap between germline ends came to 13 bases. CDR1 is SNHLY, CDR2 FYNNEI, per germline. The CDR3 runs to 15 residues. The CDR3 loop reads CASIQRVSSGNTIYF. The CDR3, as DNA: TGTGCCAGCATCCAAAGGGTGAGCTCTGGAAACACCATATATTTT.

The V and J genes are TRBV6-5 and TRBJ2-5, with unresolved D. In germline, CDR1 is MNHEY, CDR2 SVGAGI. CDR3 size: 15 residues. The V gene lost 0 bases and the J gene lost 5 bases, with 13 bases spanning the gap. CDR3 in DNA: TGTGCCAGCAGTTACTCGATAGCCGGGTTGGAGACCCAGTACTTC. It is translated as CASSYSIAGLETQYF.

The chain couples TRBV7-9 to TRBJ1-2; 8 bases agree with TRBD1. After removal of 4 bases from V and 7 bases from J, the junction contained 5 bases not matched to a gene. CDR1 SEHNR and CDR2 FQNEAQ come from the germline V gene (reference sequence). The CDR3 extends over 13 amino acids. The DNA for the CDR3 is TGTGCCAGCAGCTCGTCAGGGGGCGGTGGCTACACCTTC. It is translated as CASSSSGGGGYTF.

The rearrangement uses TRBV27 and TRBJ1-1; the D gene is possibly TRBD1 (5 bases). Germline CDR1 is MNHEY and CDR2 is SMNVEV (reference sequence). The CDR3 extends over 16 amino acids. V was shortened by 0 bases and J by 1 base, with 12 bases between the two germline ends. CDR3 loop: CASSLSSGDWNTEAFF. The CDR3, as DNA: TGTGCCAGCAGTTTATCGTCCGGGGACTGGAACACTGAAGCTTTCTTT.

The V call is TRBV18, the J call TRBJ2-7; D unresolved. V lost 3 bases and J lost 1, with 19 bases in between. CDR3 size: 17 residues. Germline CDR1 is KGHSH and CDR2 is LQKENI. The CDR3 DNA reads as TGTGCCAGCTCACCGGACCCTACCAGCGACCTATCCTACGAGCAGTACTTC. Encoded protein: CASSPDPTSDLSYEQYF.

Only one count was recorded for this clone. CDR3 loop: CASSSGGRARPLHF. The CDR3, as DNA: TGTGCCAGCAGCTCTGGTGGCAGGGCCAGACCCCTCCACTTT. V and J are TRBV7-8 and TRBJ1-6, with D possibly matching TRBD1 (5 bases). CDR1 and CDR2 from the germline V gene are SGHVS and FQNEAQ. Trimming shortened V by 4 bases and J by 12 bases, and 16 bases separated the two germline ends. The CDR3 has 14 amino acids.

The CDR3 spells CSVGGRVNEKLFF. The DNA of the CDR3 is TGCAGCGTTGGGGGCAGGGTCAATGAAAAACTGTTTTTT. The rearrangement links TRBV29-1 to TRBJ1-4; D might be TRBD1 (5 bases). The germline V and J ends were trimmed by 4 bases and 5 bases, with 11 bases remaining between them. Germline V gene data show CDR1 as SQVTM and CDR2 as ANQGSEA. This CDR3 comprises 13 residues.

V usage is TRBV7-8 and J usage is TRBJ2-1; 8 bases map to TRBD1. The germline V gene encodes CDR1 SGHVS and CDR2 FQNEAQ. After removal of 5 bases from V and 4 bases from J, the junction contained 10 bases not matched to a gene. CDR3 length equals 16 residues. The CDR3 here is CASSARDRILYNEQFF. DNA for the CDR3: TGTGCCAGCAGCGCCAGGGACAGGATTCTTTACAATGAGCAGTTCTTC.

V is TRBV19 and J is TRBJ1-1; the D gene is possibly TRBD1 (5 bases). The CDR3 is 14 residues long. The V gene's germline CDR1 is LNHDA and CDR2 SQIVND (reference sequence). V was shortened by 6 bases and J by 1 base, with 12 bases between the two germline ends. CDR3 sequence reads: CASSSQGGNTEAFF. CDR3 nucleotides: TGTGCCAGTAGCTCCCAGGGAGGGAACACTGAAGCTTTCTTT. Full variable domain (remainder filled in from reference TRBV19 and TRBJ1-1): DGGITQSPKYLFRKEGQNVTLSCEQNLNHDAMYWYRQDPGQGLRLIYYSQIVNDFQKGDIAEGYSVSREKKESFPLTVTSAQKNPTAFYLCASSSQGGNTEAFFGQGTRLTVV.

This clone has more than one count but fewer than ten. The V and J genes are TRBV2 and TRBJ1-4, with a possible D match to TRBD1 (5 bases). The V end was cut by 8 bases, the J end by 8 bases, with 12 bases between. The CDR3 covers 12 residues. The V gene's germline CDR1 is SNHLY and CDR2 FYNNEI. The CDR3 is CASLRRDEKLFF. The CDR3 DNA reads TGTGCCAGCCTGAGGAGGGACGAAAAACTGTTTTTT. The full variable domain, its missing parts supplied by reference TRBV2 and TRBJ1-4, is EPEVTQTPSHQVTQMGQEVILRCVPISNHLYFYWYRQILGQKVEFLVSFYNNEISEKSEIFDDQFSVERPDGSNFTLKIRSTKLEDSAMYFCASLRRDEKLFFGSGTQLSVL.

This chain joins TRBV5-1 and TRBJ2-1; 10 nucleotides match TRBD1. The CDR3 spans 14 residues. V shed 4 bases and J 8 bases; nucleotides not matched to a gene: 6. In germline, CDR1 is SGHRS, CDR2 YFSETQ. CDR3 in amino acids: CASSVGDRGYEQFF. The CDR3 nucleotides read TGCGCCAGCAGCGTTGGGGACAGGGGCTATGAGCAGTTCTTC.

There are a few counts of this clone. The rearrangement links TRBV12-3 or TRBV12-4 to TRBJ1-6; D call uncertain. The V end was cut by 7 bases, the J end by 7 bases, with 11 bases between. The CDR3 is 13 amino acids. CDR3 bases: TGTGCCAGCACCCCGAGAGGGAATTCACCCCTCCACTTT. Its translation: CASTPRGNSPLHF.

This chain joins TRBV12-3 or TRBV12-4 and TRBJ1-2; D gene uncertain. The V gene lost 6 bases and the J gene lost 4 bases, with 12 bases spanning the gap. The CDR3 extends over 13 amino acids. CDR3 sequence: CASSGGIRYGYTF. The DNA of the CDR3 is TGTGCCAGCAGCGGAGGGATCCGCTATGGCTACACCTTC.

The genes are TRBV28 and TRBJ1-1; 7 bases are shared with TRBD1. The V gene's germline CDR1 is MDHEN and CDR2 SYDVKM. The V and J ends lost 4 bases and 2 bases, in that order; junction bases with no gene match: 7. The CDR3 has 15 residues. In DNA form, the CDR3 reads TGTGCCAGCAGTTCCTCCGGGACAGCTAACACTGAAGCTTTCTTT. It specifies CASSSSGTANTEAFF.

The V gene is TRBV10-3, the J gene TRBJ1-6; tentatively, D is TRBD1 (5 bases). Per germline, CDR1 ENHRY and CDR2 SYGVKD. The CDR3 is 16 residues long. The V end was cut by 4 bases, the J end by 5 bases, with 15 bases between. The CDR3 sequence is CAISVRGKIDNSPLHF. The CDR3 DNA reads as TGTGCCATCAGTGTTCGGGGGAAGATTGATAATTCACCCCTCCACTTT.

The chain joins TRBV4-1 to TRBJ2-5; D possibly corresponds to TRBD2 (5 bases). This CDR3 region has 15 residues. Germline CDR1 and CDR2: MGHRA and YSYEKL. The ends were cut back, 0 bases at V and 2 bases at J, with 10 bases in the middle. The CDR3 nucleotides are TGCGCCAGCAGCCAAGACTGGACTGCACAAGAGACCCAGTACTTC. Its protein is CASSQDWTAQETQYF.

The chain combines TRBV19 with TRBJ1-1; D is possibly TRBD1 (5 bases). The germline V and J ends were trimmed by 7 bases and 4 bases, with 13 bases remaining between them. This CDR3 region has 13 residues. CDR1 LNHDA and CDR2 SQIVND come from the germline V gene (reference sequence). CDR3 DNA: TGTGCCAGTATCCTACGGGGGACCACTGAAGCTTTCTTT. It specifies CASILRGTTEAFF.